These 16 T cell receptor beta chains originate from one sample sequenced in a study of blood T cell repertoires in COVID-19 (TCRdb year 2020). The protocol used for the library was the immunoSEQ multiplex PCR assay. In TCRdb, the immuneACCESS table is reduced to in-frame sequences with V and J assigned. These tables do not hold every clone; where another copy was compared, an unresolved V gene accounts for under half, and the others remain unexplained. The sample profile shows tens of thousands of clones; approximately 92% of them were found once. Approximately 2.7% of the sample rests with the top ten. Sequenced sample: peripheral blood. Receptor source: a man aged 45-65 years with acute or convalescent COVID-19.

Here the CDR3 DNA reads TGTGCCAGCAGCTACAACCAGGGGTTGGTTAACACTGAAGCTTTCTTT. The encoded protein is CASSYNQGLVNTEAFF. J is TRBJ1-1 and V is TRBV5-4, with TRBD1 as a possible D gene (6 bases). Trimming cost V 3 bases and J 2 bases, with 17 bases left between them. CDR1 is SGHNT and CDR2 is YYREEE in the germline V gene (reference sequence). The CDR3 is 16 residues long.

This chain links TRBV7-9 with TRBJ2-1, with 8 positions matching TRBD1. The CDR3 contains 14 residues. Germline trimming cut 5 bases from V and 7 bases from J; bases unmatched to any gene: 7. CDR1 SEHNR and CDR2 FQNEAQ come from the germline V gene (reference sequence). The CDR3 DNA reads TGTGCCAGCAGCCACCGGACAGGGTATAATGAGCAGTTCTTC. It translates to CASSHRTGYNEQFF.

This chain connects TRBV6-2 or TRBV6-3 to TRBJ2-2, with 15 bases that match TRBD2. V dropped 4 bases and J dropped 7; count of bases not matched to a gene: 10. Germline assignment: CDR1 MNHEY and CDR2 SVGEGT. The CDR3 covers 18 residues. In DNA, the CDR3 is TGTGCCAGCAGTTCCGGACTAGCGGGAGGGCCTTTGGGCGGGGAGCTGTTTTTT. This translates into CASSSGLAGGPLGGELFF.

The chain is built from TRBV5-6 and TRBJ1-2, with D unresolved. The CDR3 has 15 residues. Germline V lookup: CDR1 SGHDT, CDR2 YYEEEE. V lost 0 bases, J lost 1 base, and 10 bases lay in between. CDR3 in DNA: TGTGCCAGCAGCTTGGCCGCGGCAAGTAACTATGGCTACACCTTC. Its translation is CASSLAAASNYGYTF.

This rearrangement joins TRBV18 to TRBJ2-7; 7 nucleotides match TRBD1. The V and J ends lost 3 bases and 3 bases, in that order; junction bases with no gene match: 2. This CDR3 is built from 13 residues. The germline CDR1 and CDR2 sequences are KGHSH and LQKENI. CDR3 bases: TGTGCCAGCTCACCGGGACAGAACTACGAGCAGTACTTC. Translating gives CASSPGQNYEQYF.

This clone was seen a single time. The gene calls are TRBV5-1 and TRBJ1-3, with 9 bases that match TRBD1. Germline V lookup: CDR1 SGHRS, CDR2 YFSETQ. The V and J ends lost 2 bases and 1 base, in that order; junction bases with no gene match: 10. CDR3 size: 18 residues. The chain's CDR3 is CASSLFRDRAPSGNTIYF. CDR3 bases: TGCGCCAGCAGCTTATTCCGGGACAGGGCCCCTTCTGGAAACACCATATATTTT.

V is TRBV4-1 and J is TRBJ2-3; D is possibly TRBD2 (6 bases). The V gene's germline CDR1 is MGHRA and CDR2 YSYEKL. This CDR3 has 14 amino acids. V was trimmed by 1 base and J by 8 bases, leaving 13 bases between them. In DNA form, the CDR3 reads TGCGCCAGCAGCCAAGCTCTAGGACTAAGTACGCAGTATTTT. Residues: CASSQALGLSTQYF.

The chain has TRBV19 and TRBJ1-5, with 12 positions matching TRBD1. With 6 bases clipped from V and 7 bases from J, the junction kept 4 bases outside the gene matches. Germline-derived CDR1 and CDR2 are LNHDA and SQIVND (reference sequence). The CDR3 is made up of 14 amino acids. CDR3 loop: CASSGTGGFQPQHF. CDR3 nucleotides: TGTGCCAGTAGCGGGACAGGGGGCTTCCAGCCCCAGCATTTT.

The chain carries TRBV18 and TRBJ1-1; D gene ambiguous. Trimming removed 2 bases at V and 3 bases at J, with 7 bases between. The CDR3 is 13 residues long. Germline values: CDR1 KGHSH, CDR2 LQKENI. CDR3 coding DNA: TGTGCCAGCTCACCAACCCAGGACACTGAAGCTTTCTTT. Its translation: CASSPTQDTEAFF.

This clone was detected only once. The gene calls are TRBV5-1 and TRBJ2-5; the D gene is possibly TRBD2 (5 bases). V shed 1 base and J shed 5 bases, with 12 bases lying between them. The CDR3 contains 14 residues. Germline V gene sequence: CDR1 SGHRS, CDR2 YFSETQ. The CDR3 region has the DNA TGCGCCAGCAGCTTGCCCGGGGTTGAGGAGACCCAGTACTTC. As protein: CASSLPGVEETQYF.

This chain joins TRBV6-5 and TRBJ1-2; D is possibly TRBD1 (5 bases). Germline loops: CDR1 MNHEY, CDR2 SVGAGI. The CDR3 contains 13 residues. Trimming shortened V by 6 bases and J by 5 bases, and 13 bases separated the two germline ends. CDR3 sequence: CASSRGTAYGYTF. The CDR3 nucleotides are TGTGCCAGCAGCCGCGGGACTGCGTATGGCTACACCTTC.

This clone was counted only a few times. The chain links TRBV30 to TRBJ2-5; 8 bases are shared with TRBD2. Germline loops: CDR1 GTSNPN, CDR2 SVGIG (reference sequence). The CDR3 extends over 16 amino acids. J gave up 2 bases and V 0 bases, and 8 bases lay outside the gene matches. In DNA, the CDR3 is TGTGCCTGGAGTGTGAGGAGCGGGGGACCTCAAGAGACCCAGTACTTC. Its translation: CAWSVRSGGPQETQYF.

The chain couples TRBV28 to TRBJ2-5; 7 nucleotides agree with TRBD2. CDR1 and CDR2 (germline): MDHEN, SYDVKM. The V and J ends lost 5 bases and 2 bases, in that order; junction bases with no gene match: 11. The CDR3 loop spans 16 amino acids. CDR3 DNA sequence: TGTGCCAGCAGTCCAAACGGCGCGGGAGTACAAGAGACCCAGTACTTC. Translating it yields CASSPNGAGVQETQYF.

This clone occurred a few times. The V gene is TRBV6-5, the J gene TRBJ2-5; TRBD2 matches 12 bases. The CDR3 has 15 amino acids. Germline V CDR1 and CDR2: MNHEY, SVGAGI. After removal of 7 bases from V and 4 bases from J, the junction contained 7 bases not matched to a gene. The CDR3 DNA reads as TGTGCCAGCACCATGACTAGCGGGAGCCCAGAGACCCAGTACTTC. Protein product: CASTMTSGSPETQYF.

The chain joins TRBV2 to TRBJ2-7; D gene unclear. The CDR3 length is 12 residues. CDR1 and CDR2 from the germline V gene are SNHLY and FYNNEI. Deletions cut 6 bases from V and 4 bases from J, with 10 bases between. As DNA, the CDR3 is TGTGCCAGCAGGGAATCGGAGTACGAGCAGTACGTC. It codes for CASRESEYEQYV.

This chain connects TRBV4-3 to TRBJ2-1, with TRBD2 matching 8 bases. The CDR3 has 19 amino acids. In germline, CDR1 is LGHNA, CDR2 YSLEER. J lost 3 bases, V lost 0 bases, and 13 bases had no gene match. The CDR3 region is CASSQDITGLREDYNEQFF. Written as DNA, the CDR3 is TGCGCCAGCAGCCAAGACATCACTGGGTTGCGGGAGGACTACAATGAGCAGTTCTTC.